This T cell receptor (beta chain) was sequenced during a study of blood T cells in healthy people across ages. Findings and caveats of the study: Whereas aged donors had fewer naive CD4+ cells, long-lived donors had more of them and higher diversity.

As regards this clonotype: Its target is not known.

The authors ran a second PCR of about 6 to 11 cycles using a sample-barcoded 5' primer and a J-beta primer mix. Using its own MiXCR run on the 5' RACE reads, TCRdb lists one record per CDR3 protein. The sample lists 550,000 to 600,000 distinct CDR3 sequences, approximately 25% occurring once. Individuals who donated were healthy Caucasians from Russia aged roughly 6 to 95. Each sample used at least 6 million PBMCs. Per individual sample, total RNA of at least 6 micrograms was extracted. Germline-derived CDR1 and CDR2 are SQVTM and ANQGSEA. This CDR3 has 16 residues. V was cut by 6 bases and J by 4 bases, with 21 bases left in between.

What was sequenced was blood. The TCR was taken from a woman in her 70s in good health. J is TRBJ2-2 and V is TRBV29-1; TRBD2 might be the D (7 bases). The CDR3 protein is CSVHGGGTRGTGELFF. For the CDR3, the DNA is TGCAGCGTCCATGGCGGGGGCACCCGGGGCACCGGGGAGCTGTTTTTT.